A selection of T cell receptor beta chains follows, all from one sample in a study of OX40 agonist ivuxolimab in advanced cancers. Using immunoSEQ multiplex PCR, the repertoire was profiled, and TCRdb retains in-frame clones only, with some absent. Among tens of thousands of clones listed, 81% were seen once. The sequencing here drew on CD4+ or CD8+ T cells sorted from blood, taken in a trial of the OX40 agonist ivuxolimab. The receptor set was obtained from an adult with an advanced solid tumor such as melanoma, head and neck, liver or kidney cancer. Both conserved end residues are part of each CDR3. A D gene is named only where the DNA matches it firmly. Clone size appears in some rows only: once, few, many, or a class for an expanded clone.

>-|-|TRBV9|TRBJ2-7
TGTGCCAGCAGCGTAGAAGGGAGCTCCTACGAGCAGTACTTC
CASSVEGSSYEQYF
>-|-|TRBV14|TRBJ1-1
TGTGCCAGCAGCCAAGAAGAGCAAGACCATTACATGAACACTGAAGCTTTCTTT
CASSQEEQDHYMNTEAFF
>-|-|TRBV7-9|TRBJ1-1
TGTGCCAGCAGCCCGGCGGGGGGTTCGGACACTGAAGCTTTCTTT
CASSPAGGSDTEAFF
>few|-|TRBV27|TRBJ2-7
TGTGCCAGCAGTTTGACAAGTCCCTACGAGCAGTACTTC
CASSLTSPYEQYF
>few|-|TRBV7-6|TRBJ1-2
TGTGCCAGCAGCTTAGGCCCCTATGGCTACACCTTC
CASSLGPYGYTF
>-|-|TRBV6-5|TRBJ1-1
TGTGCCAGCAGTTACGAAGGGGGGAACACTGAAGCTTTCTTT
CASSYEGGNTEAFF
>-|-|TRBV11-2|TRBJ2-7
TGTGCCAGCAGCGTAACCGGGACATCGAGCCTCGAGCAGTACTTC
CASSVTGTSSLEQYF
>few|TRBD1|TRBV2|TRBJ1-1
TGTGCCAGCAGCGGCAGGGGGGACACTGAAGCTTTCTTT
CASSGRGDTEAFF
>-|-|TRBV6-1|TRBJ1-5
TGTGCCAGCAGTGAAGGGGGCAGCCGTTATAGCAATCAGCCCCAGCATTTT
CASSEGGSRYSNQPQHF
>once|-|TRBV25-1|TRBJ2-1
TGTGCCAGCAGTGACCGGGAAGAGCAGTTCTTC
CASSDREEQFF
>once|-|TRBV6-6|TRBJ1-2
TGTGCCAGCAGTTACTCGACCCAAAGTGACTATGGCTACACCTTC
CASSYSTQSDYGYTF
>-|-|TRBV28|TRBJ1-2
TGTGCCAGCAGTTTGGGGGGGGCTCACTATGGCTACACCTTC
CASSLGGAHYGYTF
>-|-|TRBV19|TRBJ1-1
TGTGCCAGTAGTATAAAGGGATTCTACACTGAAGCTTTCTTT
CASSIKGFYTEAFF
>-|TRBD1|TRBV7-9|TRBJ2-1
TGTGCCAGCAGCTTCGAGACAGGGGTCAATGAGCAGTTCTTC
CASSFETGVNEQFF
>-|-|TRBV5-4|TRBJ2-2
TGTGCCAGCGAAGCGAACACCGGGGAGCTGTTTTTT
CASEANTGELFF
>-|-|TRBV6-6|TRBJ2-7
TGTGCCAGCGGAGGGCTGTCCTACGAGCAGTACTTC
CASGGLSYEQYF
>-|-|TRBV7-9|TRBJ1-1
TGTGCCAGCAGCCCCCGGACTTTTGAAGCTTTCTTT
CASSPRTFEAFF
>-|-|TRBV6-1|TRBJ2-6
TGTGCCAGCAGTGAAGGGAACAGACTAGACAGCTCTGGGGCCAACGTCCTGACTTTC
CASSEGNRLDSSGANVLTF
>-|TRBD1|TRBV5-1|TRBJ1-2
TGCGCCAGCAGCTTGAATGACAGGGGTGTCTATGGCTACACCTTC
CASSLNDRGVYGYTF
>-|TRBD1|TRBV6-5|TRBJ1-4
TGTGCCAGCAGTAGGGGGCCCTCAACTAATGAAAAACTGTTTTTT
CASSRGPSTNEKLFF
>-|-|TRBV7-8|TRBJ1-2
TGTGCCAGCAGCTTAAGAGGCGACTATGGCTACACCTTC
CASSLRGDYGYTF
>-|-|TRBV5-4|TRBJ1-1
TGTGCCAGCAGCCTAGAAAAGGGGGAGGGGACTGAAGCTTTCTTT
CASSLEKGEGTEAFF
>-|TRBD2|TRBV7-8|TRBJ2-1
TGTGCCATCAGCGGGGCCTACAATGAGCAGTTCTTC
CAISGAYNEQFF
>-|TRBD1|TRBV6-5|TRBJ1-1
TGTGCCAGCAGACAGGGGTTGAACACTGAAGCTTTCTTT
CASRQGLNTEAFF
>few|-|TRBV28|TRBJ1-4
TGTGCCAGCAGTTTAGAGGACTCAGGAGGGGAAAAACTGTTTTTT
CASSLEDSGGEKLFF
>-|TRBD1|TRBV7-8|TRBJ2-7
TGTGCCAGCAGCTTGCCGACAGGGTACGAGCAGTACTTC
CASSLPTGYEQYF
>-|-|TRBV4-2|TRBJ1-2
TGTGCCAGCAGCTCACCGACGGGGACTATGGGCTACACCTTC
CASSSPTGTMGYTF
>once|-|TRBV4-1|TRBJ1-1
TGCGCCAGCAGCCTGCAGGACTTTAACACTGAAGCTTTCTTT
CASSLQDFNTEAFF
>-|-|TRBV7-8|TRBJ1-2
TGTGCCAGCAGCTTTTCGACAGAGAACTATGGCTACACCTTC
CASSFSTENYGYTF
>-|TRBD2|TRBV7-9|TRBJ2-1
TGTGCCAGCAGCGCACTAGCGGGAGGGAGCTCCTACAATGAGCAGTTCTTC
CASSALAGGSSYNEQFF
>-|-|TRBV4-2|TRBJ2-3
TGTGCCAGCAGCCAAGCGGGGGAAAATACGCAGTATTTT
CASSQAGENTQYF
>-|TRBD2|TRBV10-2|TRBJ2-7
TGCGCCAGCAGTTCTAGCGGGGTCGGATACGAGCAGTACTTC
CASSSSGVGYEQYF
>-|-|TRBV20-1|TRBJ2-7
TGCAGTGCCAGGAGGGGGGTCGAGCAGTACTTC
CSARRGVEQYF
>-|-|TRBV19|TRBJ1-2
TGTGCCAGTAGCCCGTGGGTCGCGGAGTCTAACTATGGCTACACCTTC
CASSPWVAESNYGYTF
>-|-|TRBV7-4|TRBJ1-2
TGTGCCAGCAGCTTAGGCGAACAGGGCAATGGCTACACCTTC
CASSLGEQGNGYTF
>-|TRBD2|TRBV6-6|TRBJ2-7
TGTGCCAGCTATAGCGGGAGGGCCCTCTCCTACGAGCAGTACTTC
CASYSGRALSYEQYF
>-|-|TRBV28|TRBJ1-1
TGTGCCAGCAGTTTAGGACAGCAGAACACTGAAGCTTTCTTT
CASSLGQQNTEAFF
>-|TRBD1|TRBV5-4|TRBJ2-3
TGTGCCAGCACTTCGACAGGGGGCCGCACAGATACGCAGTATTTT
CASTSTGGRTDTQYF
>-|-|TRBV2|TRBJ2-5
TGTGCCAGGAATTCGTGGGGATCGGAAGAGACCCAGTACTTC
CARNSWGSEETQYF
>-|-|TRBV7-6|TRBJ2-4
TGTGCCAGCAGTTCAGGGATGGAAAACATTCAGTACTTC
CASSSGMENIQYF
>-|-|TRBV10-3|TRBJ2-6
TGTGCCATCAGTGAACCCTCTGGGGCCAACGTCCTGACTTTC
CAISEPSGANVLTF
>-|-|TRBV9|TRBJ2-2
TGTGCCAGCAGCGTAGCTAAGGGATTTGCCGGGGAGCTGTTTTTT
CASSVAKGFAGELFF
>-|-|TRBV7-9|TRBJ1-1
TGTGCCAGCAGCTTAAACGGGGCTGAAGCTTTCTTT
CASSLNGAEAFF
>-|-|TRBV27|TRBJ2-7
TGTGCCAGCAGTTTAAAGGGGATCGGCTACGAGCAGTACTTC
CASSLKGIGYEQYF
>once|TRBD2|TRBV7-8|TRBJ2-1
TGTGCCAGCAGCGGGGGAGGGGTCGGGGTAAATGAGCAGTTCTTC
CASSGGGVGVNEQFF
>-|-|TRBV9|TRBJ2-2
TGTGCCAGCAGCCCCTCAGGGGGAGGGACCGGGGAGCTGTTTTTT
CASSPSGGGTGELFF
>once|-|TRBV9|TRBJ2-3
TGTGCCAGCAGCGGAATGGGACAACGTAGCACAGATACGCAGTATTTT
CASSGMGQRSTDTQYF
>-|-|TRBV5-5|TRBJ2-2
TGTGCCAGCAGCTTGGCCCTATCGGTTGCCGGGGAGCTGTTTTTT
CASSLALSVAGELFF
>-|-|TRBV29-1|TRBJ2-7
TGCAGCGTTATGAACCCCGGGTCTCTCGAGCAGTACTTC
CSVMNPGSLEQYF
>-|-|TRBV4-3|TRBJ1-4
TGCGCCAGCAGCCAAGATTTAAGGGGAGAATATGAAAAACTGTTTTTT
CASSQDLRGEYEKLFF
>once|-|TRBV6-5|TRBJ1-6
TGTGCCAGCAGTCCCCCTAATTCACCCCTCCACTTT
CASSPPNSPLHF
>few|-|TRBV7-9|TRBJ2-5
TGTGCCAGCAGCCACCTCTTTTCATCCGGAGAGACCCAGTACTTC
CASSHLFSSGETQYF
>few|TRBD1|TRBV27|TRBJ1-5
TGTGCCAGCAGTCCAGGGGGCCTGGGTCAGCCCCAGCATTTT
CASSPGGLGQPQHF
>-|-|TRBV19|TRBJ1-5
TGTGCCAGTAGTAAGGACGGGCTCCAGCCCCAGCATTTT
CASSKDGLQPQHF
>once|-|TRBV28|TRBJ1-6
TGTGCCAGCAGTTTACCGGGGATTTCTTCACCCCTCCACTTT
CASSLPGISSPLHF
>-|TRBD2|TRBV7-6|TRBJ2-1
TGTGCCAGCAGCTTTGGTTTGAGCGGGAGTTCGATAGACGATGAGCAGTTCTTC
CASSFGLSGSSIDDEQFF